This T cell receptor beta chain stems from a study of T cells after yellow fever vaccination (dated by TCRdb to between 2018 and 2021). A note on the overall study: The SMART-Seq v4 Ultra Low Input RNA kit was used to prepare libraries from fractions with low cell numbers. Blood was collected at multiple timepoints before and after primary and secondary immunization, and bulk PBMC replicates and cell subsets were isolated. Bulk TCR alpha and beta repertoires were sequenced longitudinally to track T-cell clones before and after primary and booster YFV17D yellow fever vaccination. Two healthy male donors made up the cohort, one aged 18 to 29 years and the other aged 30 to 40 years.

Including cysteine and phenylalanine, the CDR3 has 13 amino acids. Just the 39-base CDR3 DNA is kept, in frame starting at base 1. Trimming removed 5 bases from V and 5 bases from J; the gene matches leave 4 bases unexplained. This clonotype was counted a few times. What this receptor recognizes is not known. No much larger clone exists at a distance of one base, and base qualities are not known. TCR cDNA was synthesized by 5'RACE template switching, through which a universal primer site and unique molecular identifiers were introduced. cDNA synthesis was primed from both the TCR alpha and TCR beta constant segments. Two PCR steps were used to amplify libraries, with sample barcodes and sequencing adapters being added in the second step. Sequencing of libraries was performed on Illumina HiSeq 2500 (2x100 bp) or NovaSeq (2x150 bp). From the authors' description of their analysis: MIGEC was used to demultiplex reads and collapse the reads into UMI consensus sequences, and MiXCR was used for V(D)J alignment. Using edgeR on replicate PBMC samples, clonotypes were called vaccine-responding if FDR was below 0.01 and the log2 fold change was above 5 up to day 15. Bulk clonotypes were assigned CD4 or CD8 identity according to which sequenced CD4 or CD8 repertoire held them at higher abundance. The public reads were reanalyzed by TCRdb: fastp trimming at Q25, MiXCR alignment, in-frame beta chains only. Merged by CDR3 protein, the rows form single entries marked with the most common genes and DNA. TCRdb's processing, not the authors' own work, is the source of the V and J calls. The sample table contains approximately 350,000 distinct CDR3 sequences; only one count was recorded for under 14% of them. The leading ten clones occupy roughly a sixth of the sample.

What the research found in general, with its limitations: Computational filtering was required because FACS-sorted repertoires could contain abundant contaminating clonotypes from the bulk population. After the booster, most clones that had expanded after primary vaccination were detected again (nearly 98% of CD4 and more than 85% of CD8), suggesting broad maintenance of memory. The secondary T-cell response was weaker than the primary response but faster, peaking on day 5 instead of day 15. A small fraction of clonotypes appeared in both the CD4 and CD8 compartments, likely as a result of convergent recombination. Because only a couple of donors were included in the study, the extent to which the findings can be generalized is limited.

This specimen's treatment or condition label, per the study, means: live attenuated yellow fever vaccine strain. At each blood-draw timepoint, two biological replicates of bulk PBMCs were collected. PBMCs were isolated from peripheral blood using a standard Ficoll-Paque protocol. TriZol was used to extract RNA from bulk PBMCs, CD4 and CD8 fractions, and dextramer-positive and dextramer-negative fractions. This TCR came from a man aged 18 to 30 who received the YFV17D yellow fever vaccine. This chain joins TRBV12-3 or TRBV12-4 to TRBJ2-7, with 9 bases in between that match TRBD1. Material: PBMCs, obtained on the day of the first yellow fever vaccination. In nucleotide form, the sequence is TGTGCCAGCAGTGGAGACAGGGGGGACGAGCAGTACTTC. Its translation is CASSGDRGDEQYF.